Listed here are 24 T cell receptor beta chains from one sample, sequenced in a study of a mutant IDH1 vaccine in newly diagnosed glioma. Time point described: week 47, end of study. All doses held 300 ug of mutant IDH1 20-mer peptide, with topical imiquimod. TCRdb keeps only in-frame clones here, not all; method: immunoSEQ multiplex PCR. The sample comprises just over 60,000 clones, roughly four fifths of which are singletons, and approximately 3.9% rests with the top ten. These receptors are not linked to any known antigen. Sequencing was performed on PBMCs, taken from a glioma patient whose treatment included an IDH1 peptide vaccine. These receptor sequences come from a young man with glioma.

V and J are TRBV2 and TRBJ2-7; D not resolved. The germline CDR1 and CDR2 sequences are SNHLY and FYNNEI. The CDR3 totals 10 residues. V lost 6 bases to trimming and J lost 4 bases, with 4 bases between them. The CDR3 loop reads CASSAYEQYF. In DNA, the CDR3 is TGTGCCAGCAGCGCGTACGAGCAGTACTTC.

The chain couples TRBV2 to TRBJ1-6, with D hard to call. The germline V and J ends were trimmed by 7 bases and 3 bases, with 19 bases remaining between them. CDR1 and CDR2 (germline): SNHLY, FYNNEI. This CDR3 has 17 amino acids. The CDR3 bases are TGTGCCAGCAAAAGGGATTCGTCCAGGTACTATAATTCACCCCTCCACTTT. As protein: CASKRDSSRYYNSPLHF.

This clone has a handful of counts. The chain is built from TRBV7-9 and TRBJ1-3, with a possible D match to TRBD1 (5 bases). Germline lookup yields CDR1 SEHNR and CDR2 FQNEAQ (reference sequence). Trimming pared 3 bases from V and 1 base from J, leaving 10 bases between. CDR3 size: 15 residues. The CDR3 DNA reads TGTGCCAGCAGCTTGGGGGATCTTTCTGGAAACACCATATATTTT. This translates into CASSLGDLSGNTIYF. Full variable domain (remainder filled in from reference TRBV7-9 and TRBJ1-3): DTGVSQNPRHKITKRGQNVTFRCDPISEHNRLYWYRQTLGQGPEFLTYFQNEAQLEKSRLLSDRFSAERPKGSFSTLEIQRTEQGDSAMYLCASSLGDLSGNTIYFGEGSWLTVV.

The chain combines TRBV19 with TRBJ1-5; 7 bases map to TRBD1. The CDR3 covers 19 residues. The J segment lost 2 bases and the V segment lost 3 bases, leaving 16 bases of the junction unmatched. Germline assignment: CDR1 LNHDA and CDR2 SQIVND (reference sequence). CDR3 sequence (DNA): TGTGCCAGTAGTATCCCACGCCTCAGGGGGGGAGTAGGCAATCAGCCCCAGCATTTT. Residues: CASSIPRLRGGVGNQPQHF. The full variable domain, its missing parts supplied by reference TRBV19 and TRBJ1-5, is DGGITQSPKYLFRKEGQNVTLSCEQNLNHDAMYWYRQDPGQGLRLIYYSQIVNDFQKGDIAEGYSVSREKKESFPLTVTSAQKNPTAFYLCASSIPRLRGGVGNQPQHFGDGTRLSIL.

This chain links TRBV10-2 with TRBJ1-3; the D is unclear. The CDR3 consists of 16 residues. V was trimmed by 4 bases and J by 0 bases, leaving 13 bases between them. CDR1 and CDR2 from the germline V gene are WSHSY and SAAADI. The CDR3, as DNA: TGCGCCAGCAGTGGTCGCACCTCGAGCTCTGGAAACACCATATATTTT. Translation gives CASSGRTSSSGNTIYF.

The chain combines TRBV5-1 with TRBJ2-5, with D maybe TRBD2 (5 bases). Germline V gene sequence: CDR1 SGHRS, CDR2 YFSETQ. V lost 0 bases to trimming and J lost 1 base, with 7 bases between them. The CDR3 is 14 amino acids. This chain's CDR3 is CASSLASGQETQYF. CDR3 nucleotide sequence: TGCGCCAGCAGCTTGGCCAGCGGCCAAGAGACCCAGTACTTC.

The rearrangement links TRBV11-2 to TRBJ1-1; no clear D gene. V lost 1 base and J 8 bases, leaving 8 bases between the germline ends. The CDR3 has 12 amino acids. Looked up from germline, CDR1 is SGHAT and CDR2 is FQNNGV. The CDR3 loop is CASSLARWEAFF. The CDR3 DNA reads TGTGCCAGCAGCTTAGCACGGTGGGAAGCTTTCTTT. Together with reference TRBV11-2 and TRBJ1-1, the CDR3 gives the full variable domain: EAGVAQSPRYKIIEKRQSVAFWCNPISGHATLYWYQQILGQGPKLLIQFQNNGVVDDSQLPKDRFSAERLKGVDSTLKIQPAKLEDSAVYLCASSLARWEAFFGQGTRLTVV.

The chain couples TRBV5-1 to TRBJ1-4; D unclear. Trimming removed 3 bases from V and 4 bases from J, with 10 bases in between. This CDR3 is built from 14 residues. Germline V lookup: CDR1 SGHRS, CDR2 YFSETQ. Written as DNA, the CDR3 is TGCGCCAGCAGCTCCGGACGGAGTAATGAAAAACTGTTTTTT. Protein: CASSSGRSNEKLFF.

The rearrangement uses TRBV4-1 and TRBJ1-1; D is unclear. The CDR3 is made up of 15 amino acids. V dropped 0 bases and J dropped 1 base, with 9 bases sitting between them. Germline CDR1 MGHRA, CDR2 YSYEKL. CDR3 amino acids: CASSQDLFGNTEAFF. The CDR3 nucleotides are TGCGCCAGCAGCCAAGACCTTTTCGGGAACACTGAAGCTTTCTTT.

This rearrangement joins TRBV5-1 to TRBJ1-5; possibly TRBD1 for D (5 bases). This CDR3 is 13 amino acids long. CDR1 and CDR2 from the germline V gene are SGHRS and YFSETQ. Trimming left V 1 base short and J 4 bases short, with 6 bases between. Here the CDR3 DNA reads TGCGCCAGCAGCTTGAAGGGGAATCAGCCCCAGCATTTT. It yields the protein CASSLKGNQPQHF.

The chain links TRBV6-5 to TRBJ2-7; D gene uncertain. The germline CDR1 and CDR2 sequences are MNHEY and SVGAGI. This CDR3 has 15 residues. V was shortened by 5 bases and J by 4 bases, with 18 bases between the two germline ends. CDR3 bases: TGTGCCAGCAGTAAAGGACCGAATAATCAATACGAGCAGTACTTC. The encoded protein is CASSKGPNNQYEQYF.

The chain is built from TRBV5-8 and TRBJ2-5, with D possibly TRBD1 on 5 matching bases. CDR1 and CDR2 from the germline V gene are SGHTS and YDEGEE. Trimming shortened V by 0 bases and J by 2 bases, and 14 bases separated the two germline ends. This CDR3 has 16 residues. CDR3 residues: CASSLEAGMGQETQYF. In nucleotides, the CDR3 is TGTGCCAGCAGCTTGGAGGCAGGGATGGGGCAAGAGACCCAGTACTTC.

The chain has TRBV30 and TRBJ2-5; D not certain. There are 11 residues in the CDR3. In germline, CDR1 is GTSNPN, CDR2 SVGIG (reference sequence). V lost 0 bases and J 4 bases, leaving 3 bases between the germline ends. CDR3: CAWSVRETQYF. DNA for the CDR3: TGTGCCTGGAGTGTACGAGAGACCCAGTACTTC. The complete variable domain, with remaining parts taken from reference TRBV30 and TRBJ2-5, reads SQTIHQWPATLVQPVGSPLSLECTVEGTSNPNLYWYRQAAGRGLQLLFYSVGIGQISSEVPQNLSASRPQDRQFILSSKKLLLSDSGFYLCAWSVRETQYFGPGTRLLVL.

The V call is TRBV5-1, the J call TRBJ1-1; 9 bases agree with TRBD1. The CDR3 runs 17 residues. V was clipped by 0 bases and J by 1 base; unmatched bases: 7. Germline loops: CDR1 SGHRS, CDR2 YFSETQ. CDR3 in amino acids: CASSLVGTGLENTEAFF. The CDR3 DNA follows: TGCGCCAGCAGCTTGGTTGGGACAGGGTTGGAGAACACTGAAGCTTTCTTT.

V is TRBV5-6 and J is TRBJ2-3; 7 bases are a match to TRBD2. Trimming took 4 bases from V and 5 from J; bases not matched to a gene: 10. The CDR3 is 15 amino acids. Germline loops: CDR1 SGHDT, CDR2 YYEEEE. The DNA of the CDR3 is TGTGCCAGCAGCCCGGACCGGACTAGTGGAGATACGCAGTATTTT. It is translated as CASSPDRTSGDTQYF.

This rearrangement joins TRBV9 to TRBJ1-5, with TRBD1 matching 10 bases. Germline CDR1 is SGDLS and CDR2 is YYNGEE. Trimming at V came to 0 bases and at J to 0 bases, leaving 6 bases not matched to a gene. The CDR3 length is 18 residues. CDR3 bases: TGTGCCAGCAGCGTAGTTAGACAGGGGGCCTATAGCAATCAGCCCCAGCATTTT. Its protein product is CASSVVRQGAYSNQPQHF.

This clone was observed once. The chain recombines TRBV2 with TRBJ2-6; the match to TRBD1 covers 8 bases. V dropped 6 bases and J dropped 8; count of bases not matched to a gene: 9. This CDR3 comprises 15 residues. Per the germline V gene, CDR1 is SNHLY and CDR2 is FYNNEI. CDR3 coding DNA: TGTGCCAGCAGGCCGCAGGGGGCGCGAACCAACGTCCTGACTTTC. This encodes CASRPQGARTNVLTF.

This chain connects TRBV10-3 to TRBJ1-1; the D gene is possibly TRBD1 (5 bases). The CDR3 has 13 amino acids. Germline CDR1 ENHRY, CDR2 SYGVKD. With 0 bases removed from V and 4 bases from J, the gap between germline ends came to 6 bases. The CDR3 region is CAISESGGTEAFF. In DNA, the CDR3 is TGTGCCATCAGTGAGTCTGGGGGCACTGAAGCTTTCTTT.

The V and J genes are TRBV19 and TRBJ1-6; D unresolved. Germline CDR1 and CDR2: LNHDA and SQIVND (reference sequence). The CDR3 is 16 amino acids. The V gene lost 4 bases and the J gene lost 2 bases, with 12 bases spanning the gap. CDR3 sequence: CASSTHPLAYNSPLHF. DNA of the CDR3: TGTGCCAGTAGTACCCACCCCCTTGCCTATAATTCACCCCTCCACTTT.

The chain carries TRBV25-1 and TRBJ1-6, with D hard to call. The germline CDR1 and CDR2 sequences are MGHDK and SYGVNS. V lost 4 bases and J lost 2, with 3 bases in between. The CDR3 loop spans 13 amino acids. The CDR3 spells CASSAPYNSPLHF. The CDR3 region has the DNA TGTGCCAGCAGTGCACCCTATAATTCACCCCTCCACTTT.

The genes are TRBV5-6 and TRBJ2-1, with D maybe TRBD1 (5 bases). The CDR3 runs to 15 residues. Germline V gene data show CDR1 as SGHDT and CDR2 as YYEEEE. V shed 0 bases and J shed 4 bases, with 11 bases lying between them. CDR3 protein: CASSLEQEIYNEQFF. The CDR3 DNA is TGTGCCAGCAGCTTGGAACAGGAGATTTACAATGAGCAGTTCTTC.

This sequence joins TRBV6-4 and TRBJ2-3, with 8 bases aligning to TRBD2. The germline CDR1 and CDR2 sequences are MRHNA and SNTAGT. Trimming removed 0 bases from V and 2 bases from J; junction bases left unmatched: 10. This CDR3 is built from 18 residues. CDR3: CASSDSRFGGGSTDTQYF. The DNA for the CDR3 is TGTGCCAGCAGTGACTCGAGATTTGGCGGGGGGTCCACAGATACGCAGTATTTT.

The chain employs TRBV27 and TRBJ2-7; D not certain. The CDR3 covers 12 residues. CDR1 is MNHEY, CDR2 SMNVEV, per germline (reference sequence). V shed 8 bases and J shed 0 bases, with 8 bases lying between them. CDR3 protein: CASLSSSYEQYF. The CDR3, as DNA: TGTGCCAGCCTCTCCAGCTCCTACGAGCAGTACTTC.

The CDR3 protein is CASFFINEQFF. As DNA, the CDR3 is TGTGCCAGCTTTTTTATCAATGAGCAGTTCTTC. The V gene is TRBV6-5, the J gene TRBJ2-1; D unresolved. Germline V gene lookup returns CDR1 MNHEY and CDR2 SVGAGI. This CDR3 has 11 residues. The germline V and J ends were trimmed by 8 bases and 6 bases, with 8 bases remaining between them.